The entry below gives a single TCR beta chain sequence along with its context. What it binds is not known. This sample is drawn from a study of cytomegalovirus exposure and HLA in healthy donors. General observations from the study: Productive rates of about 87% or about 30% were seen for most TCR beta V segments in an earlier analysis.

The germline V gene encodes CDR1 SGHNT and CDR2 YYREEE (reference sequence). With 8 bases clipped from V and 5 bases from J, the junction kept 3 bases outside the gene matches. The CDR3 is 13 amino acids. With 60 Vbeta and 13 Jbeta primers, the PCR was carried out. Some clones are missing from TCRdb's copy, which holds only in-frame ones; the method was immunoSEQ multiplex PCR. The sample includes about 160,000 clones. Sequencing input: PBMCs. The rearrangement uses TRBV5-4 and TRBJ1-4; 10 nucleotides match TRBD1. This clonotype was obtained from a woman aged 45 to 65 in good health and CMV-seronegative. The CDR3 spells CASQGQGNEKLFF. The DNA of the CDR3 is TGTGCCAGTCAGGGACAGGGGAATGAAAAACTGTTTTTT.